A selection of T cell receptor beta chains follows, all from one sample in a study of radiotherapy plus CTLA-4 blockade in lung cancer. Assay used: immunoSEQ multiplex PCR; TCRdb lists only in-frame clones, some missing. The sample has approximately 100,000 clones, approximately 81% seen once. Sequences were derived from peripheral blood, sampled from a patient treated with radiotherapy plus ipilimumab. The receptors were gathered from a human donor with non-small cell lung cancer that progressed on radiotherapy plus ipilimumab. Some clones in this sample may be carry-over from other donors' samples. CDR3s include the opening cysteine and the closing phenylalanine or tryptophan. Each record gives: clone size, D gene, V gene, J gene, CDR3 length, CDR3 DNA, CDR3 protein. The D gene is left open where the match is weak. Only part of the rows carry a size: once, few, many, or a class if the clone is expanded.

>NA|NA|TRBV6-6|TRBJ2-7|11
TGTGCCAGCAGTTGGACGGGCGAGCAGTACTTC
CASSWTGEQYF
>NA|NA|TRBV5-1|TRBJ2-5|14
TGCGCCAGCAGCTTGGCACCGTACCAAGAGACCCAGTACTTC
CASSLAPYQETQYF
>NA|NA|TRBV14|TRBJ1-6|17
TGTGCCAGCAGCCAAGATGTTGGGAGCTCCTATAATTCACCCCTCCACTTT
CASSQDVGSSYNSPLHF
>NA|TRBD1|TRBV15|TRBJ1-4|13
TGTGCCACCAGCCGGGACAGGCCTGAAAAACTGTTTTTT
CATSRDRPEKLFF
>NA|NA|TRBV27|TRBJ2-7|13
TGTGCCAGCAGTTCGACCCTCCCCAACGAGCAGTACTTC
CASSSTLPNEQYF
>NA|NA|TRBV6-5|TRBJ1-1|16
TGTGCCAGCAGTTACGGTAAAAGTTTACCGAACACTGAAGCTTTCTTT
CASSYGKSLPNTEAFF
>NA|TRBD1|TRBV6-4|TRBJ2-6|15
TGTGCCAGCAGTTCGCAGGGGGCTGGGGCCAACGTCCTGACTTTC
CASSSQGAGANVLTF
>NA|TRBD1|TRBV2|TRBJ1-1|14
TGTGCCAGCAGACTTGACAGGGAGTGGACTGAAGCTTTCTTT
CASRLDREWTEAFF
>few|NA|TRBV11-3|TRBJ2-1|14
TGTGCCAGCAGCCCGCGGACCATCAACAATGAGCAGTTCTTC
CASSPRTINNEQFF
>few|TRBD2|TRBV12-5|TRBJ2-1|16
TGTGCTAGTGGTTGGGCCTCGGGCGGGGGGGGCAATGAGCAGTTCTTC
CASGWASGGGGNEQFF
>NA|NA|TRBV11-2|TRBJ1-2|12
TGTGCCAGCAGTGGACGGATATATGGCTACACCTTC
CASSGRIYGYTF
>NA|TRBD1|TRBV19|TRBJ2-2|15
TGTGCCACAAAGGACAGGGGTCCGGACACCGGGGAGCTGTTTTTT
CATKDRGPDTGELFF
>few|NA|TRBV28|TRBJ2-3|15
TGTGCCAGCAGTTCCAAGTGGGGGGACACAGATACGCAGTATTTT
CASSSKWGDTDTQYF
>few|TRBD1|TRBV27|TRBJ2-7|15
TGTGCCAGCAGTCCAATCCCGGGACAGGGGGTCGAGCAGTACTTC
CASSPIPGQGVEQYF
>NA|NA|TRBV18|TRBJ2-1|11
TGTGCCAGCTCACAGGGAAATGAGCAGTTCTTC
CASSQGNEQFF
>NA|NA|TRBV6-1|TRBJ2-7|16
TGTGCCAGCAGTGAAGCGCCCGTGAGCTTTTCCTACGAGCAGTACTTC
CASSEAPVSFSYEQYF
>few|NA|TRBV6-5|TRBJ1-3|13
TGTGCCAGCAGTTACTCGTCTCGAAACACCATATATTTT
CASSYSSRNTIYF